This TCR beta chain was observed in a study of a mutant IDH1 vaccine in newly diagnosed glioma. Across the whole study: In some groups vaccination began 4-6 weeks post-radiotherapy; others received it with temozolomide. Patients were pretreated with radiotherapy, temozolomide, or both, mostly both. Study-wide findings and caveats: Pseudoprogression apparently tracked independently of changes in top peripheral T cell clonotypes.

Noted time point: week 5, during vaccination. Mutant IDH1 20-mer peptide, at 300 ug, made up each vaccine dose, with topical imiquimod. Each astrocytoma in the donors was new, WHO grade 3 or 4, IDH1-mutant and ATRX-lost. Trimming took off 2 bases at V and 7 bases at J, with 6 bases between the two ends. This CDR3 is built from 12 residues. CDR1 and CDR2 from the germline V gene are SGHAT and FQNNGV. Remarks on this clone: Its antigen is unidentified.

The table came from immunoSEQ multiplex PCR; TCRdb's copy has only in-frame clones and leaves some out. The table records around 52,000 clones, 75% to 90% of them present only once. Specimen: PBMCs, collected from a glioma patient whose treatment included an IDH1 peptide vaccine. The receptor's source is a woman aged 40-49 years with glioma. The chain has TRBV11-2 and TRBJ2-1; no clear D. CDR3 sequence: CASSLLGNEQFF. DNA of the CDR3: TGTGCCAGCAGCTTATTGGGGAATGAGCAGTTCTTC.